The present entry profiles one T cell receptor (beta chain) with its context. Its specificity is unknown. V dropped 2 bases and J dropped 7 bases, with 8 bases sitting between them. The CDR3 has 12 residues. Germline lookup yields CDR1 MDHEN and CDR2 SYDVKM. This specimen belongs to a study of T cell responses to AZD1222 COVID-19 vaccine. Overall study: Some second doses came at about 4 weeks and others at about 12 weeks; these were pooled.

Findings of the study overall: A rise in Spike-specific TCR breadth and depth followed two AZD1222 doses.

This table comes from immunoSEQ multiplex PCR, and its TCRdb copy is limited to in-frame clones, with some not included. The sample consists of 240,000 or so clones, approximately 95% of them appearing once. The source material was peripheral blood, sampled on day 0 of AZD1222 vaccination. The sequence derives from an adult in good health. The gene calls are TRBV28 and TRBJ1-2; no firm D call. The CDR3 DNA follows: TGTGCCAGCAGTTTAAGATCGAGTGGCTACACCTTC. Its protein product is CASSLRSSGYTF.